This T cell receptor beta chain was captured in a study of CD8 T cells in Susac syndrome (dated by TCRdb to about 2019). Study-wide context: Among the Susac syndrome patients who were sequenced, clinically active disease was present in 5 or 6 and clinical remission was observed in 8 or 9. At the time of blood withdrawal, Susac syndrome patients were either therapy-naive, taking corticosteroids (with some also receiving IVIg), or on IVIg alone. The study used repertoire sequencing to test whether antigen drove CD8+ T cell activation and differentiation in Susac syndrome. The clonality of the CD8+ T cell repertoire was compared across approximately eleven healthy donors, some 14 Susac syndrome patients and around 15 multiple sclerosis patients.

V is cut by 2 bases and J by 3 bases, and the space between the germline ends is 1 base. The CDR3 covers 11 residues, taking in both the cysteine and the phenylalanine. Only the CDR3 portion is preserved as DNA: 33 bases, with reading frame beginning at the first base. Peripheral blood CD8+ and CD4+ T cells from healthy donors, Susac syndrome patients and multiple sclerosis patients were profiled by high-throughput TCR beta sequencing. The Susac syndrome patients fulfilled recently defined diagnostic criteria for either definite or probable disease. Bulk CD8+ and CD4+ T cells were purified magnetically by negative isolation, whereas CD8+ TEMRA cells were enriched by FACS. Blood was drawn into EDTA tubes, processed within 24 hours, and PBMCs were isolated by density gradient centrifugation. PBMCs intended for TCR sequencing were cryopreserved in liquid nitrogen and thawed later in a water bath at 37 degrees C. The sorted or isolated CD4+, CD8+ and CD8+ TEMRA cells had a purity of 90% or higher.

RNA was extracted with the RNeasy kit and 0.5 to 1 ug was reverse transcribed using random hexamers. The immunoSEQ multiplex PCR assay, which covers 54 Vbeta and 13 Jbeta segments, was used to amplify TCR beta CDR3 regions. Bias from PCR amplification was corrected by using a synthetic template baseline for primer optimization and for computational correction. As for the authors' bioinformatics: Only productive sequences were kept, with reads annotated to V, D and J genes according to IMGT and analyzed in immunoSEQ Analyzer. Clonality was calculated as one minus the Shannon entropy normalized by log2 of the number of productive unique sequences. Public and private clones were assessed among the 100 most prevalent clones of each patient and control. Susac-specific clones were defined as absent from healthy and MS cohorts, 1052 published viral clones and other ImmuneACCESS disease sequences. TCRdb redid the processing of the public reads, applying fastp at Q25 and MiXCR, and retained in-frame beta chains. For every CDR3 protein sequence, its rows merge into one entry that carries the most common genes and DNA. Here the V and J calls rest on TCRdb's processing, not on the authors' analysis. Here the sample has under 95,000 distinct CDR3 sequences; approximately 95% occur a single time. About 0.45% of the sample rests with the top ten.

In regard to this clonotype: Its binding antigen is unknown. Nothing much larger sits one base from this clone, and base qualities are not available.

General study outcomes and caveats: Under 20 and five Susac-specific public clones were found in the total CD8+ and CD8+ TEMRA repertoires, respectively. The study acknowledged that relatively few individuals were included in the TCR sequencing and HLA analysis. Clonal expansion was seen in Susac syndrome CD8+ repertoires, peaking in CD8+ TEMRA cells and being greater in clinically active patients than in remitting ones.

The source material was CD8+ T cells from PBMCs. The chain is assembled from TRBV12-3 or TRBV12-4 and TRBJ1-1; no D segment can be confidently identified. The source is a human donor with Susac syndrome. In nucleotide form, the sequence is TGTGCCAGCAGTTTATACACTGAAGCTTTCTTT. Its protein product is CASSLYTEAFF.